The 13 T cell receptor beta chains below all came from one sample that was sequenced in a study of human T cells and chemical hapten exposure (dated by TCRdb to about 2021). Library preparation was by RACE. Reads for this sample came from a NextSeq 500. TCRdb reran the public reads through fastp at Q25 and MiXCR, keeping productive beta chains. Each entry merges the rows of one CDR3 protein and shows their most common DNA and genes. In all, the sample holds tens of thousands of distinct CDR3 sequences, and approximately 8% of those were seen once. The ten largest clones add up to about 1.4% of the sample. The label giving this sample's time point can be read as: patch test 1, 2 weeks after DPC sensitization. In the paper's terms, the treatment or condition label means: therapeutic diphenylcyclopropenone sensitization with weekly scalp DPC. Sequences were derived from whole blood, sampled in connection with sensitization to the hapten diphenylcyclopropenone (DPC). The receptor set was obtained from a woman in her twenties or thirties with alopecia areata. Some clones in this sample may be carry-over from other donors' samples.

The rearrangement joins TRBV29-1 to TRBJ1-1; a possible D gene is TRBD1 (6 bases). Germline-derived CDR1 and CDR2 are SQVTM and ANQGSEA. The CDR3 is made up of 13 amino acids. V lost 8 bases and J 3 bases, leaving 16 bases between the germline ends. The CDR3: CSPKLQGYTEAFF. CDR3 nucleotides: TGCAGCCCGAAACTACAGGGCTACACTGAAGCTTTCTTT.

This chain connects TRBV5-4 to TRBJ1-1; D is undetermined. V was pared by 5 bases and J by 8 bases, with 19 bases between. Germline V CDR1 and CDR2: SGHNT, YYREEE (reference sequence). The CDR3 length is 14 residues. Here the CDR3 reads CASRASPSDFEAFF. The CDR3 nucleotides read TGTGCCAGCAGAGCCTCACCTTCGGATTTCGAAGCTTTCTTT. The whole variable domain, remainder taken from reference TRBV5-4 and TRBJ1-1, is ETGVTQSPTHLIKTRGQQVTLRCSSQSGHNTVSWYQQALGQGPQFIFQYYREEENGRGNFPPRFSGLQFPNYSSELNVNALELDDSALYLCASRASPSDFEAFFGQGTRLTVV.

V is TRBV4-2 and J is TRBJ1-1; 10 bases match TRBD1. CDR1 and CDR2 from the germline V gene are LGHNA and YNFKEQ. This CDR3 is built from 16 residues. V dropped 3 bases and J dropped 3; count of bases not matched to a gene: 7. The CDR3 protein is CASSHSPGQGYTEAFF. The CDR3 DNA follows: TGTGCCAGCAGCCATTCACCGGGACAGGGGTACACTGAAGCTTTCTTT.

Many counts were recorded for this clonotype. CDR3: CASSPDYGGRGDTQYF. CDR3 bases: TGTGCCAGCAGCCCAGATTACGGAGGAAGGGGAGATACGCAGTATTTT. The chain uses TRBV3-1 and TRBJ2-3, with D perhaps being TRBD1 or TRBD2 (5 bases each). The V end lost 4 bases, the J end lost 5 bases, and 19 bases lay between the germline ends. Germline V lookup: CDR1 LGHDT, CDR2 YNNKEL (reference sequence). The CDR3 contains 16 residues.

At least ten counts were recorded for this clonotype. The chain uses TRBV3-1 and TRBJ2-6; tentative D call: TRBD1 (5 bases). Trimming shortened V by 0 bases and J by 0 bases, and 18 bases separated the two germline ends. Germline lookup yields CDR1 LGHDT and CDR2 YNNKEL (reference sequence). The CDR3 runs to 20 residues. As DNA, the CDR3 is TGTGCCAGCAGCCAAGAGTTTGTTAACGACAGATTCTCTGGGGCCAACGTCCTGACTTTC. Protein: CASSQEFVNDRFSGANVLTF.

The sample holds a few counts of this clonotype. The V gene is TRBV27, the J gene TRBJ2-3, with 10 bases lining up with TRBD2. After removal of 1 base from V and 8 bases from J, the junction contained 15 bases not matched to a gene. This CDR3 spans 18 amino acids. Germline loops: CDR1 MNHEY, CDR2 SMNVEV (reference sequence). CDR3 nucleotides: TGTGCCAGCAGTTTATATTCTAGCGGGGGTTCGGGGCGTGGTACGCAGTATTTT. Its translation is CASSLYSSGGSGRGTQYF.

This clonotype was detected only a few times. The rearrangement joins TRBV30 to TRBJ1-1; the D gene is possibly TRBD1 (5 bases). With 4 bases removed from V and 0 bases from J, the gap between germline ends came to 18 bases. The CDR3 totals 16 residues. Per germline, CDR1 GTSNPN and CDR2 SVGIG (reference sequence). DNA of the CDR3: TGTGCCTGGAAACCCCCAGGGACCCCGTTGAACACTGAAGCTTTCTTT. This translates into CAWKPPGTPLNTEAFF. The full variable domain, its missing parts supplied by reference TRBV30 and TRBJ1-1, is SQTIHQWPATLVQPVGSPLSLECTVEGTSNPNLYWYRQAAGRGLQLLFYSVGIGQISSEVPQNLSASRPQDRQFILSSKKLLLSDSGFYLCAWKPPGTPLNTEAFFGQGTRLTVV.

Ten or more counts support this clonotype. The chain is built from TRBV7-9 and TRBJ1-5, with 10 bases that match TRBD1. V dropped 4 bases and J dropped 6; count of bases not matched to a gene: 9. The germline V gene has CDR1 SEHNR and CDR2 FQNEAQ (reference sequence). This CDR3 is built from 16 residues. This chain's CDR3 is CASSYNRDRGRQPQHF. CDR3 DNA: TGTGCCAGCAGCTATAACCGGGACAGGGGCCGTCAGCCCCAGCATTTT.

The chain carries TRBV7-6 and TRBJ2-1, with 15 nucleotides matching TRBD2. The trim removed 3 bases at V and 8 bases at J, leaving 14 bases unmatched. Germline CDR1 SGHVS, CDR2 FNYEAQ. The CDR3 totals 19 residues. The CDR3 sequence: CASSLTGLAGGRGSYEQFF. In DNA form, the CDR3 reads TGTGCCAGCAGCTTGACGGGACTAGCGGGGGGCAGAGGCAGCTATGAGCAGTTCTTC.

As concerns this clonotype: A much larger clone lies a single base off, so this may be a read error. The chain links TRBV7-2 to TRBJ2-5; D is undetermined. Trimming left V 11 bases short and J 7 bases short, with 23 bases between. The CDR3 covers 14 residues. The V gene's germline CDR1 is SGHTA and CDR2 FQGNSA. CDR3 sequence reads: CASNSAPQGGTQYF. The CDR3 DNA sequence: TGTGCCTCTAATTCGGCTCCTCAAGGCGGGACCCAGTACTTC.

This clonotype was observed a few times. The DNA of the CDR3 is TGTGCCAGCAGCCCGGGGGATGTGAACACTGAAGCTTTCTTT. Translating gives CASSPGDVNTEAFF. The rearrangement joins TRBV7-3 to TRBJ1-1; maybe TRBD1 (5 bases). Germline V lookup: CDR1 SGHTA, CDR2 FQGTGA. The CDR3 has 14 amino acids. V lost 5 bases and J lost 0, with 10 bases in between.

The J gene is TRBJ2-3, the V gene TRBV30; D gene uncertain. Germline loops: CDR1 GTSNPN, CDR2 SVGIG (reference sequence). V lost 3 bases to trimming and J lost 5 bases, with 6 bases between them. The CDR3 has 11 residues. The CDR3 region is CAWSAKDTQYF. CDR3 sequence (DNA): TGTGCCTGGAGCGCAAAAGATACGCAGTATTTT. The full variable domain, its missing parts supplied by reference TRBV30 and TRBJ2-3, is SQTIHQWPATLVQPVGSPLSLECTVEGTSNPNLYWYRQAAGRGLQLLFYSVGIGQISSEVPQNLSASRPQDRQFILSSKKLLLSDSGFYLCAWSAKDTQYFGPGTRLTVL.

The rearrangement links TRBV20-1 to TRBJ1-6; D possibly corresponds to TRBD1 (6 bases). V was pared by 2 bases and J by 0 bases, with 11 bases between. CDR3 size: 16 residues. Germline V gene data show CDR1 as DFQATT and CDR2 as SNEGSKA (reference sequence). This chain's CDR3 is CSARPTGYSYNSPLHF. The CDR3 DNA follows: TGCAGTGCTAGACCCACAGGGTACTCCTATAATTCACCCCTCCACTTT.